This TCR beta chain appears in the sequencing data of a study of T cells in Graves' hyperthyroidism and ophthalmopathy. Study observations and caveats: Blood also carried most thyroid clonotypes expanded above 0.001.

As to this clonotype: Its antigen is as yet unknown.

Authors of the study amplified TCR beta CDR3 regions from RNA transcripts. The TCR CDR3 first-round RT-PCR relied on the HTBI primer set. Using its own MiXCR run on the multiplex PCR reads, TCRdb lists one record per CDR3 protein. The sample holds over 700,000 distinct CDR3 sequences, 38% seen once. Per germline, CDR1 SGHVS and CDR2 FNYEAQ. This CDR3 spans 14 amino acids. Trimming left V 2 bases short and J 7 bases short, with 14 bases between. Material for sequencing was blood. V gene TRBV7-6 combines with J gene TRBJ1-1; a possible D gene is TRBD1 (6 bases). This receptor was identified in a man younger than 35 with Graves' hyperthyroidism. CDR3 loop: CASSLSAGASEAFF. The CDR3 DNA is TGTGCCAGCAGCTTATCTGCGGGGGCGAGTGAAGCTTTCTTT.